The next 9 T cell receptor beta chains were all read from a single sample in a study of cytomegalovirus exposure and HLA in healthy donors. The PCR ran on 60 Vbeta and 13 Jbeta primers. The assay was immunoSEQ multiplex PCR, and TCRdb's table has in-frame clones only and misses some. The table records 180,000 or so clones, about 80% of them present only once. The sequenced sample consisted of PBMCs. Source of these receptors: a woman between 55 and 75 years old in good health and CMV-seropositive.

The chain joins TRBV6-1 to TRBJ2-3, with D unclear. The CDR3 is 16 amino acids. From germline, CDR1 is MNHNS and CDR2 SASEGT. V lost 0 bases, J lost 4 bases, and 14 bases lay in between. CDR3 nucleotide sequence: TGTGCCAGCAGTGAAGCCGTTTATGGGCCTCCAGATACGCAGTATTTT. This codes for CASSEAVYGPPDTQYF.

The chain links TRBV30 to TRBJ2-2; 10 bases align to TRBD2. The germline CDR1 and CDR2 sequences are GTSNPN and SVGIG (reference sequence). The CDR3 length is 14 residues. Trimming took 4 bases from V and 7 from J; bases not matched to a gene: 6. CDR3: CAWISSGRVGELFF. The CDR3 DNA sequence: TGTGCCTGGATTTCTAGCGGGAGAGTCGGGGAGCTGTTTTTT. The variable domain in full, with the rest retrieved from reference TRBV30 and TRBJ2-2, is SQTIHQWPATLVQPVGSPLSLECTVEGTSNPNLYWYRQAAGRGLQLLFYSVGIGQISSEVPQNLSASRPQDRQFILSSKKLLLSDSGFYLCAWISSGRVGELFFGEGSRLTVL.

This clone was detected only a few times. The chain carries TRBV6-4 and TRBJ2-3, with D possibly matching TRBD2 (6 bases). The CDR3 consists of 14 residues. CDR1 is MRHNA, CDR2 SNTAGT, per germline. The V end lost 6 bases, the J end lost 4 bases, and 14 bases lay between the germline ends. In DNA form, the CDR3 reads TGTGCCAGCAGACCCCGGGGAGGAGCAGATACGCAGTATTTT. This sequence encodes CASRPRGGADTQYF.

As to this clone: Other DNA sequences in this specimen translate into the identical CDR3. J is TRBJ2-7 and V is TRBV7-2; D is uncertain. This CDR3 is built from 11 residues. Germline V gives CDR1 SGHTA, CDR2 FQGNSA. V was pared by 5 bases and J by 3 bases, with 5 bases between. The CDR3 protein is CASSLRYEQYF. DNA for the CDR3: TGTGCCAGCAGCCTCCGCTACGAGCAGTACTTC.

This sequence joins TRBV29-1 and TRBJ2-3; 10 nucleotides match TRBD1. The CDR3 sequence is 13 residues long. CDR1 and CDR2 from the germline V gene are SQVTM and ANQGSEA. With 6 bases clipped from V and 2 bases from J, the junction kept 2 bases outside the gene matches. CDR3 nucleotide sequence: TGCAGCGTGGGGACAGGGGCCACAGATACGCAGTATTTT. It yields the protein CSVGTGATDTQYF.

The chain is built from TRBV19 and TRBJ2-7; 8 nucleotides line up with TRBD2. Germline V gene lookup returns CDR1 LNHDA and CDR2 SQIVND (reference sequence). This CDR3 has 16 amino acids. Trimming at V came to 2 bases and at J to 3 bases, leaving 9 bases not matched to a gene. The CDR3 protein is CASSIPGTRGIYEQYF. The CDR3 nucleotides read TGTGCCAGTAGTATACCCGGGACTAGGGGGATCTACGAGCAGTACTTC.

The chain links TRBV13 to TRBJ2-1, with D perhaps TRBD1 (5 bases). V was trimmed by 4 bases and J by 15 bases, leaving 16 bases between them. The germline CDR1 and CDR2 sequences are PRHDT and FYEKMQ (reference sequence). This CDR3 spans 12 amino acids. CDR3 DNA: TGTGCCAGCAGCTCCCTCCTGGGAAGGGGGTTCTTC. Translated, it gives CASSSLLGRGFF.

This clone was seen a handful of times. This sequence joins TRBV30 and TRBJ2-2, with D perhaps matching TRBD2 (6 bases). The V gene lost 2 bases and the J gene lost 6 bases, with 13 bases spanning the gap. Germline V gives CDR1 GTSNPN, CDR2 SVGIG (reference sequence). CDR3 size: 14 residues. CDR3 sequence reads: CAWSPLGGAGELFF. For the CDR3, the DNA is TGTGCCTGGAGTCCCCTAGGAGGGGCCGGGGAGCTGTTTTTT.

V gene TRBV15 combines with J gene TRBJ1-5, with 8 bases matching TRBD1. The CDR3 has 15 amino acids. After removal of 0 bases from V and 2 bases from J, the junction contained 0 bases not matched to a gene. CDR1 LNHNV and CDR2 YYDKDF come from the germline V gene (reference sequence). CDR3 protein: CATSREDRGNQPQHF. DNA for the CDR3: TGTGCCACCAGCAGAGAGGACAGGGGCAATCAGCCCCAGCATTTT. The full variable domain, its missing parts supplied by reference TRBV15 and TRBJ1-5, is DAMVIQNPRYQVTQFGKPVTLSCSQTLNHNVMYWYQQKSSQAPKLLFHYYDKDFNNEADTPDNFQSRRPNTSFCFLDIRSPGLGDTAMYLCATSREDRGNQPQHFGDGTRLSIL.